This is a list of T cell receptor beta chains from one sample in a study of cytomegalovirus exposure and HLA in healthy donors. The table came from immunoSEQ multiplex PCR; TCRdb's copy has only in-frame clones and leaves some out. The sample has over 100,000 clones; the top ten hold over 1.5%. Specimen: PBMCs. The receptors derive from a man aged 18 to 35 in good health and CMV-seronegative. Both conserved end residues are part of each CDR3. D genes are given only for firm matches.

TRBJ1-1,TRBV7-9,TRBD1,TGTGCCAGCAGCATACAGGGGATGAACACTGAAGCTTTCTTT,CASSIQGMNTEAFF
TRBJ1-5,TRBV19,NA,TGTGCCAGTAGTTTACAGGGAGATCAGCCCCAGCATTTT,CASSLQGDQPQHF
TRBJ2-7,TRBV5-4,NA,TGTGCCAGCAGCTTGGGTGCAGGGGACTACTACGAGCAGTACTTC,CASSLGAGDYYEQYF
TRBJ2-5,TRBV15,NA,TGTGCCACCAGCATTGTAACAGGGTCGGGGACCCAGTACTTC,CATSIVTGSGTQYF
TRBJ1-1,TRBV28,NA,TGTGCCAGCAGTTCGCCAGGGGAGAACACTGAAGCTTTCTTT,CASSSPGENTEAFF
TRBJ2-7,TRBV9,TRBD1,TGTGCCAGCAGCGTAGACCACGGGACAGGGCGCGAGCAGTACTTC,CASSVDHGTGREQYF
TRBJ2-3,TRBV15,NA,TGTGCCACCAGCAGAGGGGGCAGGGGGGCGACAGATACGCAGTATTTT,CATSRGGRGATDTQYF
TRBJ1-5,TRBV28,NA,TGTGCCAGCAGTTTATATCCGGTCAATCAGCCCCAGCATTTT,CASSLYPVNQPQHF
TRBJ2-7,TRBV27,TRBD2,TGTGCCAGAACAAAAAGAGCGGGGCCCCGAGGTGAGCAGTACTTC,CARTKRAGPRGEQYF
TRBJ2-5,TRBV5-1,NA,TGCGCCAGCAGCTTGGCCAGGGGCGGAGAGACCCAGTACTTC,CASSLARGGETQYF
TRBJ2-7,TRBV7-2,TRBD1,TGTGCCAGCAGCCGACAGGGGATCTCCTACGAGCAGTACTTC,CASSRQGISYEQYF
TRBJ1-1,TRBV19,NA,TGTGCCAGTAATTTGGGCAGCACTGAAGCTTTCTTT,CASNLGSTEAFF
TRBJ1-1,TRBV10-3,NA,TGTGCCATCAGTGAGTCGTACATGAACACTGAAGCTTTCTTT,CAISESYMNTEAFF